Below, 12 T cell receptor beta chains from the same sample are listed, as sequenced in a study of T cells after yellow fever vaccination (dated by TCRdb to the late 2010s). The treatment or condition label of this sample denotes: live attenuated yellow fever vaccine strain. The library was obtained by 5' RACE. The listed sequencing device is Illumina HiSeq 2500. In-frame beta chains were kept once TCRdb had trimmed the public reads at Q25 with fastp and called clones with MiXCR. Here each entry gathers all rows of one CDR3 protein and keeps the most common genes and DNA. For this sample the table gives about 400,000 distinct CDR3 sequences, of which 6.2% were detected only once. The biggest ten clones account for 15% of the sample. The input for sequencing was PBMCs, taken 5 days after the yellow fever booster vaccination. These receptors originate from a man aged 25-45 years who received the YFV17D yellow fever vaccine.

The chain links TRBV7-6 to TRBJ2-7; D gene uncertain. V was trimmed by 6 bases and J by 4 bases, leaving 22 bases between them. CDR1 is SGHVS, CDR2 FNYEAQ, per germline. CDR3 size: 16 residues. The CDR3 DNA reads TGTGCCAGCAGGCAAAGGCCGACCCCTTTACTTTACGAGCAGTACTTC. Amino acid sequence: CASRQRPTPLLYEQYF.

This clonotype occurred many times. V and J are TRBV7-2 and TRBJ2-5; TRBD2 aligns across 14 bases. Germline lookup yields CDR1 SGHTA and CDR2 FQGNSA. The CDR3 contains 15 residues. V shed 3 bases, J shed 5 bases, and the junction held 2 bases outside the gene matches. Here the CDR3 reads CASSLTSGRVETQYF. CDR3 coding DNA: TGTGCCAGCAGCTTGACTAGCGGGAGGGTTGAGACCCAGTACTTC.

CDR3 DNA sequence: TGTGCCAGCTCACCACGGTATGAGACCCAGTACTTC. Protein product: CASSPRYETQYF. The rearrangement uses TRBV18 and TRBJ2-5; D gene unclear. Germline CDR1 and CDR2: KGHSH and LQKENI. CDR3 length equals 12 residues. V was shortened by 1 base and J by 5 bases, with 5 bases between the two germline ends.

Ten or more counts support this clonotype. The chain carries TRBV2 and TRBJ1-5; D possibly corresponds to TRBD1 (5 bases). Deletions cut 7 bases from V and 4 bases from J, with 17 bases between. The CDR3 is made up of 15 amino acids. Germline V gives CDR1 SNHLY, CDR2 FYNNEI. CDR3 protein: CASNQDGGGNQPQHF. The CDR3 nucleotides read TGTGCCAGCAACCAGGACGGGGGAGGTAATCAGCCCCAGCATTTT.

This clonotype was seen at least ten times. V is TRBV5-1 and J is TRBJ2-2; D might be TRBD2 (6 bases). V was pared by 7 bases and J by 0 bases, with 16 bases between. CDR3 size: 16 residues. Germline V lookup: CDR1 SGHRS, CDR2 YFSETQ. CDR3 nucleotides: TGCGCCAGCTCCCTAAGCGCGGGGCCGAACACCGGGGAGCTGTTTTTT. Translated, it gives CASSLSAGPNTGELFF.

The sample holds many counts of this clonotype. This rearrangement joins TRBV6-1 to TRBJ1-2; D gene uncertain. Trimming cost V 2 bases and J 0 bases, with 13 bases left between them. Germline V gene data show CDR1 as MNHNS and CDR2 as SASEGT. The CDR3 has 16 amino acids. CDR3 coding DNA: TGTGCCAGCAGTGAAATAGCGGGGAACTCTAACTATGGCTACACCTTC. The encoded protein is CASSEIAGNSNYGYTF.

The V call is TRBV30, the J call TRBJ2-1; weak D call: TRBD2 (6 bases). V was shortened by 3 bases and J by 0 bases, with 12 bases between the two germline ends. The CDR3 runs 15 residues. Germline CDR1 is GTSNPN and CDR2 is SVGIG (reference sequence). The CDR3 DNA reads TGTGCCTGGAGCGCGGTAGCGGACTCCTACAATGAGCAGTTCTTC. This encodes CAWSAVADSYNEQFF.

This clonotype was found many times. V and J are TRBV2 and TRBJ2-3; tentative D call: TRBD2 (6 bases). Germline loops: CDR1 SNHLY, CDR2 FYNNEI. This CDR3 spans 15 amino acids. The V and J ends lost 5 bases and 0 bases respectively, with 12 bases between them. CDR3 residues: CASSSGTLSTDTQYF. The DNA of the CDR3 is TGTGCCAGCAGTTCCGGGACTTTAAGCACAGATACGCAGTATTTT.

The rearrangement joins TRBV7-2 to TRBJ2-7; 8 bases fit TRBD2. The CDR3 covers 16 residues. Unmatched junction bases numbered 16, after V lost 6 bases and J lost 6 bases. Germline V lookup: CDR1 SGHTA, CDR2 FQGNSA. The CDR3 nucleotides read TGTGCCAGCAGTTTCGGGGGGGCGGCTAGCCCCAGCGAGCAGTACTTC. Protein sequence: CASSFGGAASPSEQYF.

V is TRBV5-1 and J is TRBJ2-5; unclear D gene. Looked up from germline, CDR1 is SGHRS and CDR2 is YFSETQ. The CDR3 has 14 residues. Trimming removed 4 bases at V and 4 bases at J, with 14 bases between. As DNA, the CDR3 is TGCGCCAGCAGCCCCGGTTCCTCCTCAGAGACCCAGTACTTC. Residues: CASSPGSSSETQYF.

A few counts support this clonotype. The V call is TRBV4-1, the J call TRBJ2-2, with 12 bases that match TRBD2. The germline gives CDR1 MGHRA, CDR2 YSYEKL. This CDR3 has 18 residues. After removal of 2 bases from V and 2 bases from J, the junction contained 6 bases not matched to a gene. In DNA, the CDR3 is TGCGCCAGCAGCCAAAAATCGACTAGCGGGAGCAACACCGGGGAGCTGTTTTTT. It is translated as CASSQKSTSGSNTGELFF.

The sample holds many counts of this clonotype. CDR3 amino acids: CASSISGMDEQFF. As DNA, the CDR3 is TGTGCCAGCAGCATAAGCGGGATGGATGAGCAGTTCTTC. The chain joins TRBV9 to TRBJ2-1, with 7 bases identical to TRBD2. Germline V gene lookup returns CDR1 SGDLS and CDR2 YYNGEE. Trimming cost V 4 bases and J 8 bases; bases outside gene matches: 6. This CDR3 spans 13 amino acids.